These 19 T cell receptor beta chains were all obtained from the same sample, sequenced in a study of blood T cells in healthy people across ages. With a J-beta primer mix and a sample-barcoded 5' primer, a second PCR ran 7 to 11 cycles. A single record per CDR3 protein comes from TCRdb applying MiXCR to the 5' RACE reads. The repertoire consists of 750,000 or so distinct CDR3 sequences, with 25% occurring once and the leading ten covering 9.4%. The same data also contributed to another study, on T cells of mothers and their children.

Input material: blood. Source of these receptors: a boy younger than 18 in good health.

This clonotype was seen more than once but under ten times. The chain recombines TRBV7-2 with TRBJ2-5, with D unresolved. The CDR3 extends over 12 amino acids. Germline V gives CDR1 SGHTA, CDR2 FQGNSA. V dropped 5 bases and J dropped 5 bases, with 9 bases sitting between them. The CDR3, as DNA: TGTGCCAGCAGCCCTACCTCGGAGACCCAGTACTTC. This encodes CASSPTSETQYF.

The chain employs TRBV29-1 and TRBJ1-1, with D hard to call. Looked up from germline, CDR1 is SQVTM and CDR2 is ANQGSEA. The CDR3 runs to 12 residues. V was shortened by 5 bases and J by 2 bases, with 9 bases between the two germline ends. This chain's CDR3 is CSVQGSNTEAFF. Written as DNA, the CDR3 is TGCAGCGTTCAAGGAAGCAACACTGAAGCTTTCTTT. Full variable domain (remainder filled in from reference TRBV29-1 and TRBJ1-1): SAVISQKPSRDICQRGTSLTIQCQVDSQVTMMFWYRQQPGQSLTLIATANQGSEATYESGFVIDKFPISRPNLTFSTLTVSNMSPEDSSIYLCSVQGSNTEAFFGQGTRLTVV.

The CDR3 nucleotides are TGTGCCAGCAGCCGATACCTCTACGAGCAGTACTTC. The encoded protein is CASSRYLYEQYF. This chain joins TRBV7-2 and TRBJ2-7; D unresolved. From germline, CDR1 is SGHTA and CDR2 FQGNSA. Trimming left V 5 bases short and J 3 bases short, with 8 bases between. This CDR3 comprises 12 residues.

The V gene is TRBV5-1, the J gene TRBJ1-4; tentative D call: TRBD1 (5 bases). V was shortened by 0 bases and J by 4 bases, with 7 bases between the two germline ends. Germline CDR1 reads SGHRS; CDR2 reads YFSETQ. CDR3 length equals 14 residues. In DNA, the CDR3 is TGCGCCAGCAGCTTGGGGGACCTTAATGAAAAACTGTTTTTT. Translated, it gives CASSLGDLNEKLFF.

The gene calls are TRBV7-9 and TRBJ2-7, with 7 bases fitting TRBD2. The J segment lost 3 bases and the V segment lost 8 bases, leaving 13 bases of the junction unmatched. CDR1 is SEHNR, CDR2 FQNEAQ, per germline (reference sequence). This CDR3 spans 15 amino acids. This chain's CDR3 is CASSNAAGLVYEQYF. CDR3 coding DNA: TGTGCCAGCTCAAACGCAGCGGGGTTGGTCTACGAGCAGTACTTC.

The gene calls are TRBV7-2 and TRBJ1-2; weak D call: TRBD1 (6 bases). V was cut by 1 base and J by 5 bases, with 14 bases left in between. The germline gives CDR1 SGHTA, CDR2 FQGNSA. The CDR3 is 15 amino acids. The DNA of the CDR3 is TGTGCCAGCAGCTTAGAGGTGACAGGTCCATATGGCTACACCTTC. Residues: CASSLEVTGPYGYTF.

This clonotype was seen a handful of times. The rearrangement joins TRBV4-3 to TRBJ2-3; 13 bases line up with TRBD2. V lost 3 bases to trimming and J lost 6 bases; unmatched junction nucleotides: 6. The length of the CDR3 is 16 residues. Germline V gene lookup returns CDR1 LGHNA and CDR2 YSLEER. The CDR3 coding sequence is TGCGCCAGCAGCCAGGTCGGGACTAGCGGGGCTGATACGCAGTATTTT. Protein sequence: CASSQVGTSGADTQYF.

This clonotype has only a few counts. V and J are TRBV6-1 and TRBJ2-3; D is uncertain. The germline V and J ends were trimmed by 1 base and 0 bases, with 8 bases remaining between them. CDR1 is MNHNS, CDR2 SASEGT, per germline. This CDR3 spans 15 amino acids. The CDR3 region is CASSEVSLSTDTQYF. The CDR3, as DNA: TGTGCCAGCAGTGAAGTGTCCCTAAGCACAGATACGCAGTATTTT.

This clonotype appeared a few times. V usage is TRBV7-9 and J usage is TRBJ2-3, with 7 bases identical to TRBD2. Looked up from germline, CDR1 is SEHNR and CDR2 is FQNEAQ (reference sequence). The CDR3 spans 15 residues. Losses at the gene ends were 0 bases for V and 4 bases for J; bases not matched to a gene: 4. The CDR3 sequence is CASSLAVAGADTQYF. As DNA, the CDR3 is TGTGCCAGCAGCTTAGCGGTGGCGGGGGCAGATACGCAGTATTTT.

This clonotype appeared a few times. The rearrangement links TRBV6-5 to TRBJ2-4; TRBD2 might be the D (6 bases). The germline V gene encodes CDR1 MNHEY and CDR2 SVGAGI. The CDR3 is made up of 17 amino acids. With 0 bases removed from V and 2 bases from J, the gap between germline ends came to 14 bases. The CDR3, as DNA: TGTGCCAGCAGTTACTCAGCATCTGGAGGGACCAAAAACATTCAGTACTTC. This sequence encodes CASSYSASGGTKNIQYF.

This clonotype was seen a handful of times. J is TRBJ1-2 and V is TRBV15; no firm D call. Germline V gene sequence: CDR1 LNHNV, CDR2 YYDKDF (reference sequence). The CDR3 length is 14 residues. Trimming stripped 6 bases from V and 5 bases from J, with 16 bases between. CDR3 loop: CATSQDGKSYGYTF. The CDR3, as DNA: TGTGCCACCAGTCAGGACGGAAAAAGTTATGGCTACACCTTC.

The chain couples TRBV5-1 to TRBJ2-5; no clear D. The CDR3 runs to 15 residues. Deletions cut 4 bases from V and 4 bases from J, with 17 bases between. Germline V gene sequence: CDR1 SGHRS, CDR2 YFSETQ. CDR3 protein: CASSVQSTVGETQYF. As DNA, the CDR3 is TGCGCCAGCAGCGTACAGAGTACGGTAGGAGAGACCCAGTACTTC.

The V call is TRBV2, the J call TRBJ2-5; tentative D call: TRBD2 (6 bases). The CDR3 contains 14 residues. Trimming pared 4 bases from V and 1 base from J, leaving 10 bases between. From germline, CDR1 is SNHLY and CDR2 FYNNEI. CDR3 nucleotides: TGTGCCAGCAGTGGAAAGGAGGGCCAAGAGACCCAGTACTTC. Translation: CASSGKEGQETQYF. The full variable domain, its missing parts supplied by reference TRBV2 and TRBJ2-5, is EPEVTQTPSHQVTQMGQEVILRCVPISNHLYFYWYRQILGQKVEFLVSFYNNEISEKSEIFDDQFSVERPDGSNFTLKIRSTKLEDSAMYFCASSGKEGQETQYFGPGTRLLVL.

In nucleotides, the CDR3 is TGTGCCAGCAGGGTAGCGGGGCAAGAGACCCAGTACTTC. Translation: CASRVAGQETQYF. V gene TRBV7-2 combines with J gene TRBJ2-5, with 8 bases matching TRBD2. This CDR3 is built from 13 residues. V was clipped by 6 bases and J by 2 bases; unmatched bases: 2. Per germline, CDR1 SGHTA and CDR2 FQGNSA.

The chain carries TRBV6-2 or TRBV6-3 and TRBJ2-7, with TRBD2 as a possible D gene (7 bases). Trimming cost V 6 bases and J 10 bases, with 16 bases left between them. CDR3 size: 12 residues. Germline-derived CDR1 and CDR2 are MNHEY and SVGEGT. The chain's CDR3 is CASSPTRGAQYF. DNA of the CDR3: TGTGCCAGCAGCCCTACTCGGGGGGCCCAGTACTTC.

The chain couples TRBV29-1 to TRBJ2-2, with D tentatively TRBD2 (5 bases). This CDR3 region has 16 residues. Between the trimmed V and J ends, which lost 2 bases and 3 bases, there was a span of 16 bases. Germline values: CDR1 SQVTM, CDR2 ANQGSEA. CDR3 residues: CSVERIRPADTGELFF. CDR3 bases: TGCAGCGTTGAACGTATCCGTCCAGCGGACACCGGGGAGCTGTTTTTT.

The gene calls are TRBV7-9 and TRBJ2-7; a possible D gene is TRBD1 (5 bases). CDR1 and CDR2 (germline): SEHNR, FQNEAQ (reference sequence). The V end lost 4 bases, the J end lost 0 bases, and 10 bases lay between the germline ends. CDR3 length equals 14 residues. The CDR3 nucleotides are TGTGCCAGCAGCTATGACAGATTCTCCTACGAGCAGTACTTC. It encodes CASSYDRFSYEQYF.

The chain carries TRBV6-1 and TRBJ2-5; no clear D. The J call may be wrong; the DNA end is better matched by TRBJ2-7. Germline V gives CDR1 MNHNS, CDR2 SASEGT. This CDR3 has 15 residues. The DNA of the CDR3 is TGTGCCAGCAGTGAAGACGCGGCGGTGCTTTACGAGCAGTACTTC. Translation gives CASSEDAAVLYEQYF.

The CDR3 protein is CASSPTNRDEQYF. CDR3 bases: TGTGCCAGCAGCCCGACTAACAGGGACGAGCAGTACTTC. The rearrangement joins TRBV7-9 to TRBJ2-7, with D perhaps TRBD1 (6 bases). The V end lost 5 bases, the J end lost 5 bases, and 13 bases lay between the germline ends. In germline, CDR1 is SEHNR, CDR2 FQNEAQ (reference sequence). This CDR3 has 13 amino acids.